This is a list of T cell receptor beta chains from one sample in a study of shared T cell receptors in the human thymus. Sequencing used immunoSEQ multiplex PCR; TCRdb keeps in-frame clones, though not all of them. The sample lists some 700,000 clones, 80% to 90% occurring once. A further study also used this sample, focusing on human thymus T cells.

The sequencing sample was made of thymocytes. Source of these receptors: a girl under three years old with a congenital heart defect. Both conserved end residues are part of each CDR3. The order of the fields is J gene, V gene, D gene, clone size, CDR3 DNA, CDR3 protein. D genes are given only for firm matches. Expanded clones are given a class, and other clones once, few, many or no size at all.

>TRBJ2-7|TRBV19|-|-
TGTGCCAGTAGTACACAGGTCAGCTCCTACGAGCAGTACTTC
CASSTQVSSYEQYF
>TRBJ2-1|TRBV14|-|-
TGTGCCAGCAGCCAACAGAGACGATCTAGTGACAATGAGCAGTTCTTC
CASSQQRRSSDNEQFF
>TRBJ2-1|TRBV6-1|-|-
TGTGCCAGCATCTCGCTGAGCTCCTACAATGAGCAGTTCTTC
CASISLSSYNEQFF
>TRBJ2-6|TRBV10-3|-|-
TGTGCCACCTGGGAAGGGGGCGCGGCGGGGGGGGCCAACGTCCTGACTTTC
CATWEGGAAGGANVLTF
>TRBJ1-1|TRBV9|TRBD1|-
TGTGCCAGCAGCGGAGGGAGGACAGGGGATGACACTGAAGCTTTCTTT
CASSGGRTGDDTEAFF
>TRBJ1-1|TRBV6-1|-|-
TGTGCCAGCAGCGGGGGGGAAGGGACTGAAGCTTTCTTT
CASSGGEGTEAFF
>TRBJ1-6|TRBV7-6|TRBD1|-
TGTGCCAGCAGCTTAGCTTACAACTCGCGGGACAGGGTATCCGCCCTCCACTTT
CASSLAYNSRDRVSALHF
>TRBJ1-1|TRBV12-5|-|-
TGTGCTAGTGGCTCACATGAAGCTTTCTTT
CASGSHEAFF
>TRBJ1-2|TRBV2|TRBD1|-
TGTGCCAGCAGCCCCCCGACAGGGGGCCCCTATGGCTACACCTTC
CASSPPTGGPYGYTF
>TRBJ1-1|TRBV7-9|TRBD1|-
TGTGCCAGCAGCGTATCCGGGACAGACACTGAAGCTTTCTTT
CASSVSGTDTEAFF
>TRBJ1-2|TRBV15|TRBD1|once
TGTGCCACCAGCAGAGCCGTGGAAACAGGGGCAGCTGGCTACACCTTC
CATSRAVETGAAGYTF
>TRBJ1-1|TRBV7-9|TRBD1|-
TGTGCCAGCAGCCGGGACAGGGATGGCACTGAAGCTTTCTTT
CASSRDRDGTEAFF
>TRBJ1-1|TRBV6-1|-|-
TGTGCCAGCAGTCCCACCGGCAGGCTAAACACTGAAGCTTTCTTT
CASSPTGRLNTEAFF
>TRBJ1-1|TRBV6-5|-|-
TGTGCCAGCAGCCTTTGGAACCGGGGGGGTACTGAAGCTTTCTTT
CASSLWNRGGTEAFF
>TRBJ1-5|TRBV5-8|-|-
TGTGCCAGCAGCTTGGCCCGTGGGGGGGGGTTTTGGAATCAGCCCCAGCATTTT
CASSLARGGGFWNQPQHF
>TRBJ1-3|TRBV2|-|-
TGTGCCAGCAGTGCCACAGCTTCTGGAAACACCATATATTTT
CASSATASGNTIYF
>TRBJ2-5|TRBV4-1|-|-
TGCGCCAGCAGCCAAGGAAGGCGAAGGGAGCAAGAGACCCAGTACTTC
CASSQGRRREQETQYF
>TRBJ2-2|TRBV2|TRBD2|-
TGTGCCAGCAGTGAAAGCAGCGGGGGGGACACCGGGGAGCTGTTTTTT
CASSESSGGDTGELFF
>TRBJ1-2|TRBV4-1|-|-
TGCGCCAGCAGCCAAACCCGGAACCCGGGGAACTATGGCTACACCTTC
CASSQTRNPGNYGYTF
>TRBJ2-7|TRBV14|TRBD1|once
TGTGCCAGCAGCCTGACAGGGGGGTACGAGCAGTACTTC
CASSLTGGYEQYF
>TRBJ1-3|TRBV15|-|-
TGTGCCACCAGCATGAGAGGGACTGTCGGAAACACCATATATTTT
CATSMRGTVGNTIYF
>TRBJ2-5|TRBV10-3|TRBD1|-
TGTGCCATCAGTGCAGGGGGTGGGCTAGAGACCCAGTACTTC
CAISAGGGLETQYF
>TRBJ2-7|TRBV9|TRBD1|-
TGTGCCAGCAGCGAAAGGACAGGGGCCTACGAGCAGTACTTC
CASSERTGAYEQYF
>TRBJ2-1|TRBV5-4|-|-
TGTGCCAGCAGCTTGGAGTCCTTTGGATCTCAGGTGGGGCCCTGTGAGCAGTTCTTC
CASSLESFGSQVGPCEQFF
>TRBJ2-7|TRBV11-2|TRBD1|-
TGTGCCAGCAGCCCAGCTACAGGGGACTACGAGCAGTACTTC
CASSPATGDYEQYF
>TRBJ2-3|TRBV5-4|-|-
TGTGCCAGCAGCCCAAACCTCTGGGGCAGGGTTACAGATACGCAGTATTTT
CASSPNLWGRVTDTQYF
>TRBJ1-1|TRBV4-2|TRBD1|-
TGTGCCAGCAGCCAAGATGTAGGCAGGGGGCCCACTGAAGCTTTCTTT
CASSQDVGRGPTEAFF
>TRBJ1-6|TRBV7-9|-|-
TGTGCCAGCAGCCAGACATACAGCTCCTATAATTCACCCCTCCACTTT
CASSQTYSSYNSPLHF
>TRBJ1-3|TRBV25-1|-|-
TGTGCCAGCGGTCAACGTACAGACTCTGGAAACACCATATATTTT
CASGQRTDSGNTIYF
>TRBJ2-7|TRBV11-2|TRBD1|-
TGTGCCAGCAGCTTATCCTTCAGGGGGCGAATTGGCAGCTCCTACGAGCAGTACTTC
CASSLSFRGRIGSSYEQYF
>TRBJ1-2|TRBV5-1|TRBD1|few
TGCGCCAGCAGCTCAAGGCGGGGACAGAGCTATGGCTACACCTTC
CASSSRRGQSYGYTF
>TRBJ1-1|TRBV10-2|TRBD1|-
TGCGCCAGCAGTGAGGGGGACAGGGTGAACACTGAAGCTTTCTTT
CASSEGDRVNTEAFF
>TRBJ1-5|TRBV18|-|-
TGTGCCAGCTCACCCCGGGACGCAGGGGGCAATCAGCCCCAGCATTTT
CASSPRDAGGNQPQHF
>TRBJ2-2|TRBV5-4|TRBD1|-
TGTGCCAGCAGGGTACAGGGGGTGGGCGGGGAGCTGTTTTTT
CASRVQGVGGELFF
>TRBJ1-6|TRBV19|-|-
TGTGCCAGTAGGAGACCTAGCGATGAGCCCTATAATTCACCCCTCCACTTT
CASRRPSDEPYNSPLHF
>TRBJ1-2|TRBV11-2|TRBD1|-
TGTGCCAGCAGCTACACGGGACAGGGGCCTGGCTACACCTTC
CASSYTGQGPGYTF
>TRBJ1-1|TRBV5-6|TRBD1|-
TGTGCCAGCAGCTTGGGACAGGGCAAGAACACTGAAGCTTTCTTT
CASSLGQGKNTEAFF
>TRBJ2-1|TRBV29-1|-|-
TGCAGCGTTGAAGGTAGGGGGGGACTATACAATGAGCAGTTCTTC
CSVEGRGGLYNEQFF
>TRBJ2-1|TRBV4-2|TRBD2|-
TGTGCCAGCAGTCTTCGGGGGGGCCACTACAATGAGCAGTTCTTC
CASSLRGGHYNEQFF
>TRBJ1-3|TRBV7-2|TRBD1|-
TGTGCCAGCAGCCCCGACAGGGGAGGTGGAAACACCATATATTTT
CASSPDRGGGNTIYF
>TRBJ1-4|TRBV19|-|-
TGTGCCAGTAGTATCGTGTTCGGACAGACCCGAAAGTGGGGTGAAAAACTGTTTTTT
CASSIVFGQTRKWGEKLFF
>TRBJ1-4|TRBV25-1|-|-
TGTGCCAGCAGTGCTCCCCCCGTTCTCTTAAATGAAAAACTGTTTTTT
CASSAPPVLLNEKLFF
>TRBJ2-1|TRBV13|TRBD2|once
TGTGCCAGCAGCTGCCTAGCGGGGGGGTTCCATGAGCAGTTCTTC
CASSCLAGGFHEQFF
>TRBJ1-1|TRBV4-1|TRBD1|-
TGCGCCAGCAGCCAACTGACAGGGCGAAACACTGAAGCTTTCTTT
CASSQLTGRNTEAFF
>TRBJ2-7|TRBV6-1|-|-
TGTGCCAGCAGTGAGAGGAGGACACCCAGGGGTGAGCAGTACTTC
CASSERRTPRGEQYF